Below are 27 T cell receptor beta chains sequenced from a single sample in a study of shared clonotypes between healthy human individuals. Here immunoSEQ multiplex PCR was the method, and the copy in TCRdb shows in-frame clones only, minus some. The data hold around 1.9 million clones, with around 93% observed a single time. Naive CD8 populations comprised CD45RO-negative cells positively selected for CCR7, excluding terminally differentiated effector memory CD45RA+ cells. Sequencing was carried out using naive CD8+ T cells from PBMCs. The receptors were sampled from a man aged 18 to 30 in good health. Some clones in this sample may be carry-over from other donors' samples.

V usage is TRBV9 and J usage is TRBJ2-5; 9 nucleotides agree with TRBD2. Germline CDR1 is SGDLS and CDR2 is YYNGEE. This CDR3 comprises 15 residues. Germline trimming cut 0 bases from V and 4 bases from J; bases unmatched to any gene: 4. CDR3 sequence: CASSVEGAGGETQYF. As DNA, the CDR3 is TGTGCCAGCAGCGTAGAGGGAGCGGGGGGAGAGACCCAGTACTTC. Full variable domain (rest looked up from reference TRBV9 and TRBJ2-5): DSGVTQTPKHLITATGQRVTLRCSPRSGDLSVYWYQQSLDQGLQFLIQYYNGEERAKGNILERFSAQQFPDLHSELNLSSLELGDSALYFCASSVEGAGGETQYFGPGTRLLVL.

This clone was seen more than once but under ten times. The rearrangement joins TRBV10-3 to TRBJ1-4, with TRBD1 matching 8 bases. CDR1 and CDR2 (germline): ENHRY, SYGVKD. This CDR3 is built from 15 residues. V gave up 3 bases and J gave up 2 bases; unmatched junction bases: 2. The CDR3 sequence is CAISDRTGTNEKLFF. The DNA of the CDR3 is TGTGCCATCAGTGATCGGACAGGGACTAATGAAAAACTGTTTTTT.

Details on this clone: Other DNA sequences from this sample encode an identical CDR3 as well. The rearrangement uses TRBV7-3 and TRBJ1-1; TRBD1 matches at 7 bases. The CDR3 consists of 15 residues. Germline V lookup: CDR1 SGHTA, CDR2 FQGTGA. Trimming removed 0 bases from V and 0 bases from J; junction bases left unmatched: 1. CDR3 sequence reads: CASSLTDRVNTEAFF. Here the CDR3 DNA reads TGTGCCAGCAGCTTAACAGACAGGGTGAACACTGAAGCTTTCTTT.

This clone appeared a single time. The rearrangement joins TRBV9 to TRBJ2-5, with 14 bases identical to TRBD2. Germline lookup yields CDR1 SGDLS and CDR2 YYNGEE. This CDR3 spans 17 amino acids. Losses at the gene ends were 3 bases for V and 5 bases for J; bases not matched to a gene: 9. The CDR3 loop reads CASSGYKGTSGGETQYF. The CDR3 DNA follows: TGTGCCAGCAGCGGATACAAGGGGACTAGCGGGGGTGAGACCCAGTACTTC.

The V call is TRBV28, the J call TRBJ2-7; D is unclear. V was cut by 7 bases and J by 4 bases, with 11 bases left in between. Germline assignment: CDR1 MDHEN and CDR2 SYDVKM. The CDR3 contains 12 residues. The CDR3 DNA follows: TGTGCCAGCACCTTCGGCCGGTACGAGCAGTACTTC. It codes for CASTFGRYEQYF.

About this clone: Additional DNA sequences in this sample encode the identical CDR3. This chain links TRBV9 with TRBJ2-5; tentative D call: TRBD2 (5 bases). The CDR3 runs 14 residues. V was shortened by 0 bases and J by 1 base, with 7 bases between the two germline ends. The germline CDR1 and CDR2 sequences are SGDLS and YYNGEE. In DNA, the CDR3 is TGTGCCAGCAGCGTAGCGGGGATCCAAGAGACCCAGTACTTC. Protein sequence: CASSVAGIQETQYF.

This clone has more than one count but fewer than ten. The rearrangement links TRBV28 to TRBJ1-1; perhaps TRBD1 as D (5 bases). Germline assignment: CDR1 MDHEN and CDR2 SYDVKM. The CDR3 runs to 13 residues. Between the trimmed V and J ends, which lost 2 bases and 2 bases, there was a span of 6 bases. CDR3 region: CASSLDSNTEAFF. The CDR3 nucleotides are TGTGCCAGCAGTTTAGACAGCAACACTGAAGCTTTCTTT.

This chain connects TRBV5-1 to TRBJ2-2; no reliable D call. In germline, CDR1 is SGHRS, CDR2 YFSETQ. The V end lost 5 bases, the J end lost 9 bases, and 8 bases lay between the germline ends. The CDR3 is 11 amino acids. The CDR3 DNA follows: TGCGCCAGCAGGGGGTCTCGGGAGCTGTTTTTT. It yields the protein CASRGSRELFF. Variable domain in full (rest from reference TRBV5-1 and TRBJ2-2): KAGVTQTPRYLIKTRGQQVTLSCSPISGHRSVSWYQQTPGQGLQFLFEYFSETQRNKGNFPGRFSGRQFSNSRSEMNVSTLELGDSALYLCASRGSRELFFGEGSRLTVL.

V is TRBV15 and J is TRBJ1-4; TRBD1 is a possible D gene (6 bases). The CDR3 is 13 residues long. Germline CDR1 and CDR2: LNHNV and YYDKDF (reference sequence). V lost 8 bases, J lost 6 bases, and 13 bases lay in between. The CDR3 here is CATLKRGDEKLFF. As DNA, the CDR3 is TGTGCCACCCTCAAGAGGGGGGATGAAAAACTGTTTTTT.

The chain has TRBV5-5 and TRBJ1-1; D is perhaps TRBD1 (6 bases). Trimming left V 0 bases short and J 4 bases short, with 16 bases between. This CDR3 is built from 16 residues. Germline lookup yields CDR1 SGHKS and CDR2 YYEKEE (reference sequence). The CDR3 sequence is CASSLETGAGGTEAFF. DNA of the CDR3: TGTGCCAGCAGCTTGGAGACGGGGGCTGGGGGCACTGAAGCTTTCTTT.

This clone was detected once. CDR3 amino acids: CASSLTGSGRAETQYF. The DNA for the CDR3 is TGTGCCAGCAGTTTAACGGGTAGCGGGAGGGCAGAGACCCAGTACTTC. The chain joins TRBV28 to TRBJ2-5; 11 nucleotides line up with TRBD2. From germline, CDR1 is MDHEN and CDR2 SYDVKM. This CDR3 spans 16 amino acids. V trimming: 2 bases; J trimming: 4 bases; junction bases outside the gene matches: 6.

The CDR3 protein is CASSVPGQDSGANVLTF. In nucleotides, the CDR3 is TGTGCCAGCAGCGTACCGGGACAGGACTCTGGGGCCAACGTCCTGACTTTC. The genes are TRBV7-9 and TRBJ2-6; 8 bases match TRBD1. The CDR3 extends over 17 amino acids. The V gene's germline CDR1 is SEHNR and CDR2 FQNEAQ (reference sequence). J was trimmed by 0 bases and V by 5 bases; bases with no gene match: 6.

The chain carries TRBV6-5 and TRBJ1-1, with a weak D call TRBD1 (5 bases). The germline V gene encodes CDR1 MNHEY and CDR2 SVGAGI. V lost 3 bases and J 7 bases, leaving 18 bases between the germline ends. The CDR3 length is 15 residues. This CDR3 reads CASSYRGPRGGEAFF. CDR3 DNA: TGTGCCAGCAGTTATAGGGGTCCCCGGGGTGGTGAAGCTTTCTTT.

V is TRBV19 and J is TRBJ1-1; unclear D gene. Trimming took off 3 bases at V and 5 bases at J, with 16 bases between the two ends. Germline V gene lookup returns CDR1 LNHDA and CDR2 SQIVND (reference sequence). This CDR3 contains 15 residues. Written as DNA, the CDR3 is TGTGCCAGTAGTATGTTCGAGTTGAGCGGGACTGAAGCTTTCTTT. Translating gives CASSMFELSGTEAFF. Looking up the rest from reference TRBV19 and TRBJ1-1 gives the full variable domain: DGGITQSPKYLFRKEGQNVTLSCEQNLNHDAMYWYRQDPGQGLRLIYYSQIVNDFQKGDIAEGYSVSREKKESFPLTVTSAQKNPTAFYLCASSMFELSGTEAFFGQGTRLTVV.

The V gene is TRBV4-3, the J gene TRBJ2-2; no clear D gene. The V gene's germline CDR1 is LGHNA and CDR2 YSLEER. Trimming removed 2 bases from V and 6 bases from J, with 13 bases in between. This CDR3 spans 15 amino acids. This chain's CDR3 is CASSQTVFGSGELFF. CDR3 sequence (DNA): TGCGCCAGCAGCCAAACTGTGTTCGGTTCCGGGGAGCTGTTTTTT.

The V gene is TRBV19, the J gene TRBJ2-3; D is undetermined. The ends were cut back, 3 bases at V and 3 bases at J, with 13 bases in the middle. The CDR3 loop spans 15 amino acids. From germline, CDR1 is LNHDA and CDR2 SQIVND (reference sequence). CDR3 protein: CASSIWSLSTDTQYF. CDR3 DNA sequence: TGTGCCAGTAGTATCTGGTCCCTAAGTACAGATACGCAGTATTTT.

In its sample, this clone was seen a few times. The V gene is TRBV19, the J gene TRBJ2-7; tentative D call: TRBD1 (6 bases). Germline loops: CDR1 LNHDA, CDR2 SQIVND (reference sequence). V lost 6 bases to trimming and J lost 5 bases, with 23 bases between them. The CDR3 has 16 amino acids. The CDR3 protein is CASSRGTVKGVDEQYF. CDR3 nucleotides: TGTGCCAGTAGCAGAGGGACGGTAAAGGGGGTGGACGAGCAGTACTTC.

V usage is TRBV7-9 and J usage is TRBJ2-1, with 10 bases lining up with TRBD2. The CDR3 sequence is 18 residues long. Unmatched junction bases numbered 12, after V lost 1 base and J lost 6 bases. Germline loops: CDR1 SEHNR, CDR2 FQNEAQ (reference sequence). The CDR3 sequence is CASSLVGLAGEIGNEQFF. The CDR3 DNA reads TGTGCCAGCAGCTTAGTCGGGCTAGCGGGAGAAATTGGCAATGAGCAGTTCTTC.

The rearrangement links TRBV6-1 to TRBJ2-1, with 9 nucleotides matching TRBD2. The CDR3 sequence is 15 residues long. Germline CDR1 MNHNS, CDR2 SASEGT. J lost 7 bases, V lost 2 bases, and 6 bases had no gene match. The CDR3 DNA follows: TGTGCCAGCAGTGAACCGAGCGGGAGGAGTAATGAGCAGTTCTTC. It encodes CASSEPSGRSNEQFF.

The chain couples TRBV14 to TRBJ2-7; 8 bases are a match to TRBD2. The CDR3 is 15 amino acids. Germline-derived CDR1 and CDR2 are SGHDN and FVKESK. V was clipped by 1 base and J by 4 bases; unmatched bases: 6. This CDR3 reads CASSQVAGIAYEQYF. The CDR3 nucleotides read TGTGCCAGCAGCCAAGTAGCGGGAATCGCGTACGAGCAGTACTTC.

The chain recombines TRBV27 with TRBJ1-2; 7 bases fit TRBD1. Germline V CDR1 and CDR2: MNHEY, SMNVEV (reference sequence). This CDR3 has 15 residues. J gave up 4 bases and V 6 bases, and 11 bases lay outside the gene matches. This CDR3 is CASSIMQGGGYGYTF. The CDR3 region has the DNA TGTGCCAGCAGCATAATGCAGGGGGGCGGCTATGGCTACACCTTC.

The V gene is TRBV14, the J gene TRBJ2-2; D may match TRBD1 or TRBD2 (6 bases each). The CDR3 covers 16 residues. The germline V and J ends were trimmed by 4 bases and 3 bases, with 15 bases remaining between them. The germline V gene has CDR1 SGHDN and CDR2 FVKESK. The CDR3 here is CASSRYYRDYTGELFF. As DNA, the CDR3 is TGTGCCAGCAGCCGATACTACAGGGACTACACCGGGGAGCTGTTTTTT.

This sequence joins TRBV5-1 and TRBJ2-1, with 7 nucleotides matching TRBD1. Germline CDR1 reads SGHRS; CDR2 reads YFSETQ. With V trimmed by 9 bases and J by 4 bases, 10 bases remained unmatched. The CDR3 is 14 amino acids. This CDR3 reads CATKEGQEYNEQFF. The CDR3 region has the DNA TGCGCCACCAAAGAAGGACAGGAATACAATGAGCAGTTCTTC.

This chain connects TRBV27 to TRBJ2-1; the match to TRBD2 covers 10 bases. The germline V gene has CDR1 MNHEY and CDR2 SMNVEV (reference sequence). Unmatched junction bases numbered 8, after V lost 4 bases and J lost 5 bases. The CDR3 covers 16 residues. CDR3 sequence: CASSSQGLAVHNEQFF. CDR3 in DNA: TGTGCCAGCAGTTCCCAAGGACTAGCGGTTCACAATGAGCAGTTCTTC.

The V and J genes are TRBV29-1 and TRBJ2-1; 7 bases fit TRBD1. J lost 5 bases, V lost 4 bases, and 2 bases had no gene match. The germline V gene has CDR1 SQVTM and CDR2 ANQGSEA. The CDR3 spans 12 residues. DNA for the CDR3: TGCAGCGTTGGACAGGGAGACAATGAGCAGTTCTTC. Residues: CSVGQGDNEQFF.

This clone was observed a single time. The gene calls are TRBV28 and TRBJ2-7; D is unclear. The CDR3 has 9 amino acids. Germline CDR1 is MDHEN and CDR2 is SYDVKM. DNA of the CDR3: TGTGCTAGTGGCTACGAGCAGTACTTC. Translating it yields CASGYEQYF.

This chain links TRBV5-1 with TRBJ2-2; D is uncertain. Per the germline V gene, CDR1 is SGHRS and CDR2 is YFSETQ. This CDR3 contains 18 residues. The V gene lost 0 bases and the J gene lost 6 bases, with 21 bases spanning the gap. The CDR3 region is CASSLAPALVKVPGELFF. The CDR3 DNA sequence: TGCGCCAGCAGCTTGGCCCCGGCACTGGTAAAGGTCCCCGGGGAGCTGTTTTTT.